Presented here are 30 T cell receptor beta chains from one specimen sequenced in a study of identical twins. TCRdb recomputed calls from the 5' RACE reads with MiXCR, one row per CDR3 protein. This table has about 530,000 distinct CDR3 sequences, around 15% appearing once. These same records also appear under a second study, on yellow fever vaccine responses in identical twins.

The specimen was CD4+ T cells sorted from blood. Source of these receptors: a woman aged 18-29 years in good health.

This clonotype was found many times. The V gene is TRBV9, the J gene TRBJ2-2; possible D gene TRBD1, 5 bases. CDR3 length: 14 amino acids. Germline V gene lookup returns CDR1 SGDLS and CDR2 YYNGEE. V was cut by 2 bases and J by 5 bases, with 10 bases left in between. Here the CDR3 reads CASSVKKGTGELFF. The DNA for the CDR3 is TGTGCCAGCAGCGTTAAAAAGGGGACCGGGGAGCTGTTTTTT.

This clonotype occurred a few times. The chain combines TRBV28 with TRBJ2-5; 10 bases line up with TRBD1. The CDR3 runs 15 residues. V shed 6 bases, J shed 6 bases, and the junction held 10 bases outside the gene matches. Germline V gives CDR1 MDHEN, CDR2 SYDVKM. CDR3 amino acids: CASSTTGGAEKTQYF. The CDR3, as DNA: TGTGCCAGCAGCACGACAGGGGGCGCAGAGAAGACCCAGTACTTC.

Comment on this clonotype: Lacking the conserved final phenylalanine or tryptophan, this CDR3 likely reflects a read error. The V gene is TRBV18, the J gene TRBJ2-1, with D hard to call. Germline V lookup: CDR1 KGHSH, CDR2 LQKENI. There are 13 residues in the CDR3. Trimming shortened V by 3 bases and J by 5 bases, and 8 bases separated the two germline ends. The CDR3 DNA is TGTGCCAGCTCACCCTTAGCCCACAATGAGCAGTTCTTA. The encoded protein is CASSPLAHNEQFL.

This clonotype was detected many times. V gene TRBV11-1 combines with J gene TRBJ1-6; 9 bases agree with TRBD1. Germline V gene sequence: CDR1 SGHAT, CDR2 FQDESV (reference sequence). The CDR3 spans 18 residues. With 4 bases clipped from V and 0 bases from J, the junction kept 7 bases outside the gene matches. CDR3: CASSWGQGGGSYNSPLHF. The CDR3 nucleotides are TGTGCCAGCAGCTGGGGACAGGGAGGTGGCTCCTATAATTCACCCCTCCACTTT.

This clonotype was observed a handful of times. J is TRBJ2-2 and V is TRBV3-1; TRBD1 or TRBD2 may be the D gene (5 bases each). The CDR3 has 11 amino acids. Germline loops: CDR1 LGHDT, CDR2 YNNKEL (reference sequence). V was cut by 10 bases and J by 6 bases, with 9 bases left in between. The chain's CDR3 is CATGAAGELFF. CDR3 coding DNA: TGTGCCACCGGGGCAGCCGGGGAGCTGTTTTTT. Together with reference TRBV3-1 and TRBJ2-2, the CDR3 gives the full variable domain: DTAVSQTPKYLVTQMGNDKSIKCEQNLGHDTMYWYKQDSKKFLKIMFSYNNKELIINETVPNRFSPKSPDKAHLNLHINSLELGDSAVYFCATGAAGELFFGEGSRLTVL.

This clonotype has only a few counts. The rearrangement uses TRBV20-1 and TRBJ2-4, with unresolved D. The CDR3 runs 15 residues. Trimming took 0 bases from V and 6 from J, leaving 15 bases between them. Per the germline V gene, CDR1 is DFQATT and CDR2 is SNEGSKA (reference sequence). The CDR3 is CSARDSRTRGNIQYF. DNA for the CDR3: TGCAGTGCTAGAGATTCGCGGACCAGAGGAAACATTCAGTACTTC.

V gene TRBV19 combines with J gene TRBJ2-7; 9 bases fit TRBD2. CDR1 is LNHDA and CDR2 is SQIVND in the germline V gene (reference sequence). The CDR3 has 15 amino acids. Unmatched junction bases numbered 14, after V lost 10 bases and J lost 4 bases. CDR3: CATSTGGLAGYEQYF. The CDR3 region has the DNA TGTGCCACCTCAACGGGGGGGCTAGCGGGATACGAGCAGTACTTC.

The chain carries TRBV4-2 and TRBJ2-6; D not certain. The CDR3 length is 17 residues. Trimming removed 4 bases at V and 0 bases at J, with 13 bases between. Germline V gives CDR1 LGHNA, CDR2 YNFKEQ. CDR3: CASSPIDMYSGANVLTF. CDR3 DNA: TGTGCCAGCAGCCCGATTGACATGTACTCTGGGGCCAACGTCCTGACTTTC.

The table lists this clonotype with a few counts. V and J are TRBV6-5 and TRBJ2-7; D may be TRBD1 or TRBD2 (5 bases each). This CDR3 has 15 amino acids. V was clipped by 0 bases and J by 4 bases, with 13 bases between them. Per the germline V gene, CDR1 is MNHEY and CDR2 is SVGAGI. CDR3 sequence reads: CASSYSGTQLYEQYF. In DNA form, the CDR3 reads TGTGCCAGCAGTTACTCCGGGACCCAACTATACGAGCAGTACTTC.

The chain links TRBV15 to TRBJ2-3; the D is unclear. The CDR3 is made up of 11 amino acids. Per germline, CDR1 LNHNV and CDR2 YYDKDF (reference sequence). V gave up 3 bases and J gave up 7 bases, with 5 bases separating them. The CDR3 reads CATSRQNTQYF. CDR3 DNA: TGTGCCACCAGCAGGCAGAATACGCAGTATTTT.

The rearrangement links TRBV5-6 to TRBJ2-1; 11 nucleotides agree with TRBD1. CDR1 is SGHDT, CDR2 YYEEEE, per germline. V trimming: 1 base; J trimming: 4 bases; junction bases outside the gene matches: 10. The CDR3 runs to 18 residues. The chain's CDR3 is CASSLPFGGTGGYNEQFF. CDR3 nucleotide sequence: TGTGCCAGCAGCTTGCCTTTCGGGGGGACAGGGGGTTACAATGAGCAGTTCTTC.

The chain uses TRBV28 and TRBJ2-2, with 7 bases fitting TRBD1. Germline V lookup: CDR1 MDHEN, CDR2 SYDVKM. The CDR3 has 15 residues. V was pared by 3 bases and J by 4 bases, with 5 bases of the junction left unmatched. CDR3 region: CASSFQGTATGELFF. CDR3 sequence (DNA): TGTGCCAGCAGTTTTCAGGGGACAGCCACCGGGGAGCTGTTTTTT. The entire variable domain, with the rest obtained from reference TRBV28 and TRBJ2-2, is as follows: DVKVTQSSRYLVKRTGEKVFLECVQDMDHENMFWYRQDPGLGLRLIYFSYDVKMKEKGDIPEGYSVSREKKERFSLILESASTNQTSMYLCASSFQGTATGELFFGEGSRLTVL.

This clonotype has more than one count but fewer than ten. This rearrangement joins TRBV29-1 to TRBJ2-7, with D hard to call. This CDR3 has 11 residues. Trimming stripped 2 bases from V and 2 bases from J, with 4 bases between. CDR1 and CDR2 (germline): SQVTM, ANQGSEA. The DNA for the CDR3 is TGCAGCGTTGAACAGACCTACGAGCAGTACTTC. Translated: CSVEQTYEQYF.

The sample holds a few counts of this clonotype. The genes are TRBV5-1 and TRBJ2-1; the match to TRBD2 covers 7 bases. Germline CDR1 is SGHRS and CDR2 is YFSETQ. The CDR3 runs to 16 residues. V trimming: 2 bases; J trimming: 0 bases; junction bases outside the gene matches: 5. The CDR3 nucleotides read TGCGCCAGCAGCTTTAATGGCGGGAGCTCCTACAATGAGCAGTTCTTC. Protein product: CASSFNGGSSYNEQFF.

This clonotype came up a few times. The chain has TRBV12-3 or TRBV12-4 and TRBJ2-7; TRBD1 matches at 8 bases. This CDR3 contains 15 residues. With V trimmed by 3 bases and J by 2 bases, 6 bases remained unmatched. CDR3 sequence (DNA): TGTGCCAGCAGTTTGGCAAGGACAGGGCCCTACGAGCAGTACTTC. This sequence encodes CASSLARTGPYEQYF.

The V and J genes are TRBV12-3 or TRBV12-4 and TRBJ2-3; 9 nucleotides agree with TRBD1. The CDR3 totals 14 residues. V trimming: 10 bases; J trimming: 6 bases; junction bases outside the gene matches: 11. Written as DNA, the CDR3 is TGTGCCACCGCAAAACAGGGGGCGCCTGATACGCAGTATTTT. Translated: CATAKQGAPDTQYF.

This clonotype was found a few times. CDR3 coding DNA: TGTGCCAGCAATCTACTTAGCGGGGGGTCACACACCGGGGAGCTGTTTTTT. Its translation is CASNLLSGGSHTGELFF. This chain joins TRBV6-5 and TRBJ2-2; 10 nucleotides agree with TRBD2. The CDR3 covers 17 residues. CDR1 MNHEY and CDR2 SVGAGI come from the germline V gene. J lost 3 bases, V lost 7 bases, and 11 bases had no gene match.

This clonotype occurred a few times. The DNA for the CDR3 is TGTGCCAGCAGTTACTGGGGGACAGGGGAAGAAAAACTGTTTTTT. Translated: CASSYWGTGEEKLFF. This sequence joins TRBV6-5 and TRBJ1-4, with 10 nucleotides matching TRBD1. Germline trimming cut 1 base from V and 8 bases from J; bases unmatched to any gene: 4. This CDR3 region has 15 residues. Germline CDR1 is MNHEY and CDR2 is SVGAGI.

The rearrangement links TRBV20-1 to TRBJ2-2; D is perhaps TRBD2 (5 bases). Trimming removed 8 bases at V and 5 bases at J, with 12 bases between. The CDR3 has 12 residues. Germline values: CDR1 DFQATT, CDR2 SNEGSKA (reference sequence). DNA of the CDR3: TGCAGTAAAAGCGGTGTTACCGGGGAGCTGTTTTTT. It specifies CSKSGVTGELFF.

This clonotype was counted at least ten times. The chain has TRBV20-1 and TRBJ1-5; D not certain. The CDR3 runs 14 residues. Germline V gives CDR1 DFQATT, CDR2 SNEGSKA (reference sequence). Trimming removed 3 bases from V and 0 bases from J, with 9 bases in between. In DNA, the CDR3 is TGCAGTGCTAGTTTGCCTTATAGCAATCAGCCCCAGCATTTT. The encoded protein is CSASLPYSNQPQHF.

The chain employs TRBV5-1 and TRBJ2-3; D could derive from TRBD1 or TRBD2 (5 bases each). Trimming pared 0 bases from V and 6 bases from J, leaving 14 bases between. Germline assignment: CDR1 SGHRS and CDR2 YFSETQ. There are 15 residues in the CDR3. The CDR3 nucleotides are TGCGCCAGCAGCTTGGGTCGGGGCAGTGGGGATACGCAGTATTTT. Translation gives CASSLGRGSGDTQYF.

The V gene is TRBV4-2, the J gene TRBJ1-2; 8 bases line up with TRBD1. CDR1 is LGHNA, CDR2 YNFKEQ, per germline. The V segment lost 0 bases and the J segment 6 bases; nucleotides outside the gene matches: 9. This CDR3 spans 16 amino acids. The CDR3 here is CASSQESGQGIHGYTF. The CDR3 bases are TGTGCCAGCAGCCAAGAGAGCGGACAGGGTATCCATGGCTACACCTTC.

The table lists this clonotype with a few counts. The genes are TRBV7-6 and TRBJ1-4, with D possibly TRBD1 on 6 matching bases. The V end was cut by 5 bases, the J end by 8 bases, with 18 bases between. The CDR3 totals 15 residues. The V gene's germline CDR1 is SGHVS and CDR2 FNYEAQ. This CDR3 is CASSAGHDLGEKLFF. CDR3 in DNA: TGTGCCAGCAGCGCGGGACACGACTTGGGGGAAAAACTGTTTTTT.

This chain uses TRBV9 with TRBJ2-7; unclear D gene. The CDR3 runs 13 residues. V lost 3 bases and J lost 6, with 13 bases in between. Germline lookup yields CDR1 SGDLS and CDR2 YYNGEE. DNA for the CDR3: TGTGCCAGCAGCGATAGGGAATTAGGCGAGCAGTACTTC. Amino acids: CASSDRELGEQYF.

The chain links TRBV29-1 to TRBJ1-4; D unclear. This CDR3 is 15 amino acids long. CDR1 and CDR2 (germline): SQVTM, ANQGSEA. Between the trimmed V and J ends, which lost 7 bases and 0 bases, there was a span of 15 bases. CDR3 in DNA: TGCAGCGCTCTGACGGACGGCGCAACTAATGAAAAACTGTTTTTT. Amino acids: CSALTDGATNEKLFF.

The V call is TRBV10-2, the J call TRBJ2-7; D is tentatively TRBD1 or TRBD2 (5 bases each). This CDR3 is 13 amino acids long. The V gene's germline CDR1 is WSHSY and CDR2 SAAADI. Trimming stripped 4 bases from V and 7 bases from J, with 14 bases between. The CDR3 sequence: CASSGQRTGEQYF. DNA for the CDR3: TGCGCCAGCAGTGGACAGCGTACGGGGGAGCAGTACTTC.

The V call is TRBV28, the J call TRBJ2-1, with D perhaps matching TRBD2 (5 bases). Trimming removed 1 base from V and 3 bases from J, with 13 bases in between. The CDR3 is 16 amino acids. The V gene's germline CDR1 is MDHEN and CDR2 SYDVKM. The CDR3 DNA is TGTGCCAGCAGTTTATTCCCAGCGGCCCTCTACAATGAGCAGTTCTTC. This translates into CASSLFPAALYNEQFF.

This clonotype turned up a few times. The chain employs TRBV3-1 and TRBJ2-7, with 7 bases identical to TRBD2. V dropped 4 bases and J dropped 1; count of bases not matched to a gene: 4. Germline V CDR1 and CDR2: LGHDT, YNNKEL (reference sequence). The CDR3 is 14 amino acids. The DNA of the CDR3 is TGTGCCAGCAGCCCGGGGAGGGGTTCCTACGAGCAGTACTTC. This encodes CASSPGRGSYEQYF.

The chain combines TRBV20-1 with TRBJ1-4; D gene unclear. V dropped 3 bases and J dropped 4 bases, with 6 bases sitting between them. The CDR3 has 12 residues. Germline CDR1 DFQATT, CDR2 SNEGSKA (reference sequence). CDR3 bases: TGCAGTGCTAGGGCCGTTAATGAAAAACTGTTTTTT. This translates into CSARAVNEKLFF.

In its sample, this clonotype was seen many times. This chain joins TRBV12-3 or TRBV12-4 and TRBJ1-1, with a possible D match to TRBD1 (5 bases). The CDR3 runs 13 residues. With 5 bases removed from V and 1 base from J, the gap between germline ends came to 8 bases. The CDR3 loop is CASSTTGNTEAFF. The CDR3 DNA sequence: TGTGCCAGCAGTACAACAGGGAACACTGAAGCTTTCTTT.